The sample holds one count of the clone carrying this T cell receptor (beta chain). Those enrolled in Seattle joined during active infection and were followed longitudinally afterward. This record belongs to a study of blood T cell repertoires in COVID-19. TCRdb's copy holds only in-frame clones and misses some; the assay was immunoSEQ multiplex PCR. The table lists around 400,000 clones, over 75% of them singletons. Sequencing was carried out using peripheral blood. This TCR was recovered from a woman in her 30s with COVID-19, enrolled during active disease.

CDR3 amino acids: CASNIQGAAFF. In DNA form, the CDR3 reads TGTGCCAGCAACATACAGGGAGCGGCTTTCTTT. This rearrangement joins TRBV12-3 or TRBV12-4 to TRBJ1-1; possibly TRBD1 for D (6 bases). Deletions cut 7 bases from V and 11 bases from J, with 14 bases between. The CDR3 contains 11 residues.